The 16 T cell receptor beta chains reported below all come from one sample, sequenced in a study of blood T cells in healthy people across ages. Then a second PCR, running roughly 7 to 11 cycles, was carried out with a sample-barcoded 5' primer and a J-beta primer mix. TCRdb processed the 5' RACE reads anew with MiXCR; each CDR3 protein has one entry. The sample has around 1,000,000 distinct CDR3 sequences, roughly 24% seen once. This sample was shared with a second study, whose subject was T cells of mothers and their children.

Sequencing was carried out using blood. The receptors derive from a girl aged 2-10 years in good health.

This clonotype appeared a single time. J is TRBJ1-5 and V is TRBV11-2; TRBD1 is a possible D gene (5 bases). Trimming shortened V by 5 bases and J by 4 bases, and 12 bases separated the two germline ends. The germline CDR1 and CDR2 sequences are SGHAT and FQNNGV. The CDR3 loop spans 14 amino acids. The CDR3 sequence: CASSPTVYNQPQHF. The CDR3 nucleotides are TGTGCCAGCAGCCCGACAGTGTATAATCAGCCCCAGCATTTT.

This clonotype has a handful of counts. The V gene is TRBV28, the J gene TRBJ2-5; possibly TRBD1 or TRBD2 for D (6 bases each). Germline V gene data show CDR1 as MDHEN and CDR2 as SYDVKM. Trimming stripped 4 bases from V and 13 bases from J, with 28 bases between. This CDR3 region has 16 residues. The CDR3 DNA sequence: TGTGCCAGCAGTTCTGCTTCGGCGGGACACTTCTACGAGCGGTACTTC. Translating gives CASSSASAGHFYERYF. The whole variable domain, filled in from reference TRBV28 and TRBJ2-5, reads DVKVTQSSRYLVKRTGEKVFLECVQDMDHENMFWYRQDPGLGLRLIYFSYDVKMKEKGDIPEGYSVSREKKERFSLILESASTNQTSMYLCASSSASAGHFYERYFGPGTRLLVL.

This clonotype was observed a handful of times. The CDR3 is CASTLEGSSTYEQYF. CDR3 sequence (DNA): TGTGCCAGCACCCTCGAAGGAAGCTCAACCTACGAGCAGTACTTC. The V gene is TRBV7-9, the J gene TRBJ2-1; D not certain. The DNA end lines up better with TRBJ2-7; the J call may be wrong. This CDR3 comprises 15 residues. From germline, CDR1 is SEHNR and CDR2 FQNEAQ (reference sequence).

This clonotype occurred a few times. The chain uses TRBV11-2 and TRBJ1-1; 8 bases match TRBD1. CDR1 and CDR2 (germline): SGHAT, FQNNGV. Trimming at V came to 1 base and at J to 3 bases, leaving 4 bases not matched to a gene. The CDR3 sequence is 15 residues long. The CDR3 is CASSLGQGTDTEAFF. In DNA form, the CDR3 reads TGTGCCAGCAGCTTAGGACAGGGGACGGACACTGAAGCTTTCTTT.

Notes on this clonotype: A much larger clone lies a single base off, so this may be a read error. The genes are TRBV9 and TRBJ2-5, with a weak D call TRBD2 (5 bases). TRBJ2-7 matches the DNA end more closely, so the J call is doubtful. Germline V gene sequence: CDR1 SGDLS, CDR2 YYNGEE. There are 15 residues in the CDR3. The CDR3 DNA reads TGTGCCAGCAGCGACTCCACCGGGGTTCCCCACGAGCAGTACTTC. This gives the protein CASSDSTGVPHEQYF.

This clonotype was counted between two and nine times. This chain joins TRBV28 and TRBJ2-1; D ambiguous. CDR1 and CDR2 from the germline V gene are MDHEN and SYDVKM. The CDR3 is 16 amino acids. V lost 3 bases to trimming and J lost 7 bases, with 19 bases between them. In DNA, the CDR3 is TGTGCCAGCAGTTTGATGACTGAGAGCGCCAGGAATGAGCAGTTCTTC. Protein product: CASSLMTESARNEQFF.

In this sample, this clonotype turned up a few times. The J gene is TRBJ1-2, the V gene TRBV20-1; 8 bases match TRBD1. Looked up from germline, CDR1 is DFQATT and CDR2 is SNEGSKA (reference sequence). CDR3 length: 14 amino acids. Trimming cost V 3 bases and J 7 bases; bases outside gene matches: 10. CDR3 loop: CSASLAGGNGGYTF. For the CDR3, the DNA is TGCAGTGCTAGTTTGGCAGGGGGCAACGGTGGCTACACCTTC.

In its sample, this clonotype was seen many times. This chain links TRBV24-1 with TRBJ1-1; D is undetermined. V lost 5 bases and J lost 1, with 10 bases in between. CDR3 length equals 14 residues. The germline V gene encodes CDR1 KGHDR and CDR2 SFDVKD. CDR3 DNA: TGTGCCACCAGTGGGGCCACCCCGAACACTGAAGCTTTCTTT. Protein product: CATSGATPNTEAFF.

The chain joins TRBV7-8 to TRBJ2-5; the D gene is possibly TRBD1 (6 bases). This CDR3 spans 20 amino acids. V was clipped by 2 bases and J by 2 bases, with 27 bases between them. Germline CDR1 SGHVS, CDR2 FQNEAQ. CDR3 residues: CASSLTLQGLRTPGQETQYF. The DNA of the CDR3 is TGTGCCAGCAGCTTAACCCTACAGGGTCTTCGGACCCCGGGTCAAGAGACCCAGTACTTC.

This clonotype was found a few times. The rearrangement uses TRBV2 and TRBJ2-3, with a weak D call TRBD1 (5 bases). The CDR3 consists of 14 residues. V was pared by 8 bases and J by 4 bases, with 16 bases between. Germline assignment: CDR1 SNHLY and CDR2 FYNNEI. CDR3 amino acids: CASSSDQGADTQYF. CDR3 DNA sequence: TGTGCCAGCTCCTCGGATCAGGGTGCAGATACGCAGTATTTT.

J is TRBJ2-2 and V is TRBV27; D gene unclear. V lost 1 base, J lost 6 bases, and 6 bases lay in between. The germline gives CDR1 MNHEY, CDR2 SMNVEV (reference sequence). This CDR3 contains 13 residues. The CDR3 loop reads CASSLFRSGELFF. DNA of the CDR3: TGTGCCAGCAGTTTATTTAGGTCCGGGGAGCTGTTTTTT.

The table lists this clonotype with a few counts. The V gene is TRBV28, the J gene TRBJ2-7; 8 bases match TRBD1. Looked up from germline, CDR1 is MDHEN and CDR2 is SYDVKM. The CDR3 contains 16 residues. Trimming cost V 4 bases and J 2 bases; bases outside gene matches: 10. The CDR3 DNA reads TGTGCCAGCAGTTCAAGCAACCGGGACAGGCCCTACGAGCAGTACTTC. Protein product: CASSSSNRDRPYEQYF. The variable domain in full, with the rest retrieved from reference TRBV28 and TRBJ2-7, is DVKVTQSSRYLVKRTGEKVFLECVQDMDHENMFWYRQDPGLGLRLIYFSYDVKMKEKGDIPEGYSVSREKKERFSLILESASTNQTSMYLCASSSSNRDRPYEQYFGPGTRLTVT.

As concerns this clonotype: One junction end does not reproduce the germline sequence, and a read error may be involved. This chain joins TRBV20-1 and TRBJ2-5; 8 nucleotides align to TRBD2. The CDR3 is 15 amino acids. Germline assignment: CDR1 DFQATT and CDR2 SNEGSKA (reference sequence). The CDR3 sequence is CGAATIIAGQETQYF. DNA of the CDR3: TGCGGTGCCGCTACTATTATAGCGGGGCAAGAGACCCAGTACTTC.

This clonotype was seen only a few times. The V gene is TRBV6-5, the J gene TRBJ2-1, with D perhaps matching TRBD1 or TRBD2 (5 bases each). The CDR3 is 17 residues long. Trimming left V 0 bases short and J 0 bases short, with 12 bases between. Per germline, CDR1 MNHEY and CDR2 SVGAGI. Here the CDR3 DNA reads TGTGCCAGCAGTTACTCGAGGGGCCCCCACTCCTACAATGAGCAGTTCTTC. It encodes CASSYSRGPHSYNEQFF.

This clonotype was picked up a small number of times. V usage is TRBV25-1 and J usage is TRBJ2-5, with D perhaps TRBD1 (5 bases). The closer fit of TRBJ2-7 to the DNA end suggests the J call may be wrong. This CDR3 contains 16 residues. From germline, CDR1 is MGHDK and CDR2 SYGVNS. The CDR3 is CASRRTRRQGAYEQYF. In DNA, the CDR3 is TGTGCCAGCCGCCGGACGAGGCGCCAAGGGGCCTACGAGCAGTACTTC.

CDR3 in amino acids: CASSLVAVGTNSYNEQFF. As DNA, the CDR3 is TGTGCCAGCAGCTTAGTAGCCGTCGGGACGAACTCCTACAATGAGCAGTTCTTC. The V call is TRBV7-6, the J call TRBJ2-1, with D perhaps being TRBD1 or TRBD2 (5 bases each). Trimming removed 1 base at V and 0 bases at J, with 16 bases between. Germline CDR1 SGHVS, CDR2 FNYEAQ. The CDR3 loop spans 18 amino acids. Full variable domain (missing parts from reference TRBV7-6 and TRBJ2-1): GAGVSQSPRYKVTKRGQDVALRCDPISGHVSLYWYRQALGQGPEFLTYFNYEAQQDKSGLPNDRFSAERPEGSISTLTIQRTEQRDSAMYRCASSLVAVGTNSYNEQFFGPGTRLTVL.